The subject of this entry is one T cell receptor (beta chain). As yet, its antigen is unknown. These data are taken from a study of T cell responses to AZD1222 COVID-19 vaccine. About the study: Second doses at about 4 or about 12 weeks were pooled.

The data were produced by immunoSEQ multiplex PCR, yet TCRdb's version contains in-frame clones alone and is incomplete. In the table there are more than 90,000 clones, about 80% of which are singletons. Study observations and caveats: Distributed over spike, vaccine-associated CD4 TCRs predominated at 160-218 and 743-854. White British people made up most donors, females outnumbered males, and clonal diversity was possibly underestimated.

Deletions cut 2 bases from V and 7 bases from J, with 15 bases between. The CDR3 spans 15 residues. Germline lookup yields CDR1 MRHNA and CDR2 SNTAGT. The sequence came from an adult in good health. This chain links TRBV6-4 with TRBJ1-5; D may be TRBD1 (6 bases). Here the sequenced sample was peripheral blood, taken on day 0 of AZD1222 vaccination. In DNA form, the CDR3 reads TGTGCCAGCAGTGACCCTACAGGGAAGGAGCAGCCCCAGCATTTT. Its translation is CASSDPTGKEQPQHF.